This passage covers 22 T cell receptor beta chains from one sample sequenced in a study of shared clonotypes between healthy human individuals. Terminally differentiated effector memory CD45RA+ cells were left out of the naive CD8 fraction, which was CD45RO-negative and positively selected for CCR7. This table comes from immunoSEQ multiplex PCR, and its TCRdb copy is limited to in-frame clones, with some not included. Of hundreds of thousands of clones listed, 95% to 98% are singletons. The sequenced sample was naive CD8+ T cells sorted from blood. The source is a young man in good health.

J is TRBJ1-4 and V is TRBV5-6, with D possibly matching TRBD1 (5 bases). V was pared by 0 bases and J by 5 bases, with 8 bases between. CDR3 length: 14 amino acids. Germline V gene data show CDR1 as SGHDT and CDR2 as YYEEEE. CDR3 residues: CASSLVGENEKLFF. CDR3 nucleotide sequence: TGTGCCAGCAGCTTGGTAGGGGAGAATGAAAAACTGTTTTTT.

This clone was recorded once. The chain combines TRBV28 with TRBJ1-2; 8 bases map to TRBD1. Trimming at V came to 6 bases and at J to 5 bases, leaving 11 bases not matched to a gene. This CDR3 comprises 15 residues. From germline, CDR1 is MDHEN and CDR2 SYDVKM. The CDR3 sequence is CASRNQGANAYGYTF. The DNA of the CDR3 is TGTGCCAGCAGAAACCAGGGGGCGAACGCTTATGGCTACACCTTC.

The chain links TRBV15 to TRBJ1-1; weak D call: TRBD1 (6 bases). The CDR3 has 13 amino acids. The germline gives CDR1 LNHNV, CDR2 YYDKDF (reference sequence). Trimming stripped 8 bases from V and 5 bases from J, with 15 bases between. CDR3 sequence (DNA): TGTGCCACCGGCCGGGGGCGAGAAACTGAAGCTTTCTTT. Residues: CATGRGRETEAFF.

The chain is built from TRBV9 and TRBJ2-7; D is undetermined. The V end lost 4 bases, the J end lost 2 bases, and 10 bases lay between the germline ends. This CDR3 has 13 amino acids. The germline V gene has CDR1 SGDLS and CDR2 YYNGEE. The CDR3 sequence is CASSPPDTYEQYF. DNA for the CDR3: TGTGCCAGCAGCCCCCCGGATACCTACGAGCAGTACTTC.

The chain uses TRBV4-3 and TRBJ2-7, with 8 bases identical to TRBD1. Germline values: CDR1 LGHNA, CDR2 YSLEER. With 0 bases clipped from V and 5 bases from J, the junction kept 9 bases outside the gene matches. The CDR3 consists of 16 residues. CDR3 in amino acids: CASSQDLGRGLDEQYF. In nucleotides, the CDR3 is TGCGCCAGCAGCCAAGATCTGGGCAGGGGGCTAGACGAGCAGTACTTC.

V gene TRBV6-5 combines with J gene TRBJ2-1; D unclear. Trimming shortened V by 6 bases and J by 2 bases, and 11 bases separated the two germline ends. Per the germline V gene, CDR1 is MNHEY and CDR2 is SVGAGI. This CDR3 comprises 14 residues. CDR3 region: CASSSAIPYNEQFF. The CDR3 DNA is TGTGCCAGCAGCTCGGCAATCCCCTACAATGAGCAGTTCTTC.

With respect to this clone: This sample includes further DNA sequences coding for the same CDR3. The V gene is TRBV7-8, the J gene TRBJ2-7, with a tentative D call TRBD2 (5 bases). The germline V and J ends were trimmed by 2 bases and 4 bases, with 9 bases remaining between them. This CDR3 spans 13 amino acids. Germline V lookup: CDR1 SGHVS, CDR2 FQNEAQ. The CDR3: CASSLYRGYEQYF. CDR3 nucleotide sequence: TGTGCCAGCAGCTTATATCGGGGTTACGAGCAGTACTTC.

This clone was recorded once. The chain joins TRBV27 to TRBJ2-7; 9 bases align to TRBD1. The J segment lost 3 bases and the V segment lost 5 bases, leaving 11 bases of the junction unmatched. The CDR3 length is 16 residues. Germline values: CDR1 MNHEY, CDR2 SMNVEV (reference sequence). DNA of the CDR3: TGTGCCAGCAGTCCTTTGGGACAGGGTAAAATCTACGAGCAGTACTTC. Translating gives CASSPLGQGKIYEQYF.

The rearrangement uses TRBV29-1 and TRBJ2-3, with D hard to call. Germline V gene lookup returns CDR1 SQVTM and CDR2 ANQGSEA. This CDR3 is built from 15 residues. The V and J ends lost 4 bases and 0 bases respectively, with 14 bases between them. In nucleotides, the CDR3 is TGCAGCGTTGGGAACGGAGAGTCTAGCACAGATACGCAGTATTTT. Translating gives CSVGNGESSTDTQYF.

This clone was counted once. V gene TRBV4-1 combines with J gene TRBJ2-7; D is ambiguous. Per germline, CDR1 MGHRA and CDR2 YSYEKL. The CDR3 sequence is 15 residues long. Trimming pared 4 bases from V and 0 bases from J, leaving 13 bases between. The CDR3 loop is CASSLTGPPSYEQYF. CDR3 nucleotides: TGCGCCAGCAGCCTTACCGGGCCTCCCTCCTACGAGCAGTACTTC.

The chain has TRBV4-1 and TRBJ2-3, with D unclear. Trimming took 5 bases from V and 0 from J, leaving 15 bases between them. Germline CDR1 and CDR2: MGHRA and YSYEKL. The CDR3 contains 16 residues. CDR3 sequence reads: CASSFRTQSSTDTQYF. The CDR3 DNA reads TGCGCCAGCAGCTTCCGAACACAGTCTAGCACAGATACGCAGTATTTT.

The chain has TRBV6-6 and TRBJ1-5; 7 nucleotides align to TRBD1. Germline CDR1 is MNHNY and CDR2 is SVGAGI (reference sequence). The V gene end was trimmed by 8 bases and the J gene end by 0 bases; junction bases not matched to a gene: 1. The CDR3 covers 13 residues. The CDR3: CASGQDSNQPQHF. DNA for the CDR3: TGTGCCAGCGGACAGGATAGCAATCAGCCCCAGCATTTT.

The chain links TRBV7-3 to TRBJ2-1, with 7 nucleotides matching TRBD2. The CDR3 loop spans 16 amino acids. The V gene end was trimmed by 5 bases and the J gene end by 5 bases; junction bases not matched to a gene: 12. Germline assignment: CDR1 SGHTA and CDR2 FQGTGA. This CDR3 reads CASSLGGSYENNEQFF. The DNA of the CDR3 is TGTGCCAGCAGCCTCGGGGGGAGCTACGAAAACAATGAGCAGTTCTTC.

The V gene is TRBV30, the J gene TRBJ1-2; D remains unclear. Germline V gene data show CDR1 as GTSNPN and CDR2 as SVGIG (reference sequence). The V end was cut by 0 bases, the J end by 7 bases, with 21 bases between. The CDR3 totals 16 residues. DNA of the CDR3: TGTGCCTGGAGTGTACCTCTTTCGACCCACTCAGGTGGCTACACCTTC. Its protein is CAWSVPLSTHSGGYTF.

The chain is built from TRBV29-1 and TRBJ2-5, with 9 bases that match TRBD1. The V and J ends lost 6 bases and 1 base, in that order; junction bases with no gene match: 6. The CDR3 loop spans 14 amino acids. CDR1 is SQVTM and CDR2 is ANQGSEA in the germline V gene. In DNA form, the CDR3 reads TGCAGCGTGCGACAGGGGGTTTTCCAAGAGACCCAGTACTTC. Protein product: CSVRQGVFQETQYF.

The V gene is TRBV28, the J gene TRBJ2-7, with 11 positions matching TRBD2. Germline CDR1 is MDHEN and CDR2 is SYDVKM. V lost 3 bases, J lost 3 bases, and 7 bases stayed unmatched. CDR3 length equals 16 residues. CDR3 residues: CASSFALAGGSYEQYF. In DNA, the CDR3 is TGTGCCAGCAGTTTCGCCCTAGCGGGAGGAAGCTACGAGCAGTACTTC. The full variable domain, with the rest looked up from reference TRBV28 and TRBJ2-7, is DVKVTQSSRYLVKRTGEKVFLECVQDMDHENMFWYRQDPGLGLRLIYFSYDVKMKEKGDIPEGYSVSREKKERFSLILESASTNQTSMYLCASSFALAGGSYEQYFGPGTRLTVT.

Note on this clone: Other DNA sequences from this sample encode an identical CDR3 as well. This rearrangement joins TRBV14 to TRBJ2-7; D is unclear. The CDR3 totals 15 residues. With 0 bases removed from V and 3 bases from J, the gap between germline ends came to 12 bases. The germline gives CDR1 SGHDN, CDR2 FVKESK. CDR3 coding DNA: TGTGCCAGCAGCCAAGAATCGGGTCCCGTCTACGAGCAGTACTTC. It codes for CASSQESGPVYEQYF.

The chain joins TRBV10-2 to TRBJ2-5; D remains ambiguous. This CDR3 has 11 amino acids. Germline V gives CDR1 WSHSY, CDR2 SAAADI. With 2 bases removed from V and 4 bases from J, the gap between germline ends came to 2 bases. The CDR3, as DNA: TGCGCCAGCAGTGAGCTAGAGACCCAGTACTTC. It codes for CASSELETQYF.

V and J are TRBV4-1 and TRBJ1-1; TRBD1 might be the D (6 bases). CDR1 and CDR2 (germline): MGHRA, YSYEKL. V lost 0 bases, J lost 3 bases, and 11 bases lay in between. This CDR3 has 15 residues. CDR3 bases: TGCGCCAGCAGCCAAGACCGGACAGCCTACACTGAAGCTTTCTTT. Translation gives CASSQDRTAYTEAFF.

This clone occurred once. The CDR3 DNA reads as TGTGCCAGCACCCCACCCGGAACCTCATCCTACGAGCAGTACTTC. Its protein is CASTPPGTSSYEQYF. V is TRBV28 and J is TRBJ2-7; D not certain. The germline CDR1 and CDR2 sequences are MDHEN and SYDVKM. The V end was cut by 7 bases, the J end by 1 base, with 17 bases between. CDR3 length: 15 residues.

The J gene is TRBJ1-5, the V gene TRBV7-9; D is perhaps TRBD1 (6 bases). V shed 4 bases and J shed 9 bases, with 16 bases lying between them. The germline V gene has CDR1 SEHNR and CDR2 FQNEAQ (reference sequence). This CDR3 region has 14 residues. CDR3 loop: CASSSRQAHGPQHF. The CDR3 coding sequence is TGTGCCAGCAGCTCGCGACAGGCTCATGGGCCCCAGCATTTT.

This clone was detected only once. The V call is TRBV7-9, the J call TRBJ2-3; 8 nucleotides match TRBD2. The V and J ends lost 4 bases and 6 bases, in that order; junction bases with no gene match: 9. CDR1 SEHNR and CDR2 FQNEAQ come from the germline V gene (reference sequence). This CDR3 spans 15 amino acids. The CDR3 spells CASSSLAGPEDTQYF. The CDR3 DNA is TGTGCCAGCAGCTCTTTAGCGGGACCGGAGGATACGCAGTATTTT.